Listed here are 5 T cell receptor beta chains from one sample, sequenced in a study of PD-L1 blockade in urothelial cancer (dated by TCRdb to the late 2010s). Per the publication, the time point label means: pretreatment peripheral blood. The library was built by means of the immunoSEQ multiplex PCR assay. This immuneACCESS table, as held by TCRdb, lists in-frame sequences with V and J called but not all clones. Of the missing ones, under half trace to an unresolved V gene in checked studies; the others have no known cause. Across this sample there are about 79,000 clones, with 70% to 90% seen only once. The ten most abundant clones make up 6.5% to 8% of the sample. The starting material was PBMCs, obtained around atezolizumab (anti-PD-L1) treatment. These receptors originate from a man between 40 and 49 years old with urothelial cancer.

V is TRBV27 and J is TRBJ1-2; 7 nucleotides match TRBD1. CDR1 and CDR2 from the germline V gene are MNHEY and SMNVEV (reference sequence). The CDR3 is 15 amino acids. Trimming at V came to 5 bases and at J to 2 bases, leaving 8 bases not matched to a gene. The CDR3 sequence: CASSPTLTGNYGYTF. The CDR3 DNA follows: TGTGCCAGCAGTCCGACTCTGACAGGGAACTATGGCTACACCTTC.

V is TRBV6-4 and J is TRBJ2-3; 10 bases are shared with TRBD2. CDR3 length: 15 amino acids. Germline values: CDR1 MRHNA, CDR2 SNTAGT. The V and J ends lost 3 bases and 8 bases, in that order; junction bases with no gene match: 8. The CDR3 DNA reads as TGTGCCAGCAGTGAGGCGGCTAGCGGGAGAGGTACGCAGTATTTT. As protein: CASSEAASGRGTQYF.

The chain has TRBV28 and TRBJ2-3, with 9 bases matching TRBD1. The CDR3 extends over 14 amino acids. Germline V CDR1 and CDR2: MDHEN, SYDVKM. V dropped 8 bases and J dropped 4; count of bases not matched to a gene: 7. The CDR3 DNA reads TGTGCCAGCTGGGGACAGGGAAAAGCAGATACGCAGTATTTT. Translated, it gives CASWGQGKADTQYF.

The chain couples TRBV2 to TRBJ2-2; 12 bases map to TRBD2. CDR3 length equals 15 residues. Per germline, CDR1 SNHLY and CDR2 FYNNEI. Trimming cost V 6 bases and J 6 bases; bases outside gene matches: 5. The CDR3 DNA reads TGTGCCAGCAGGGAACTAGCGGGAGGTCCCGGGGAGCTGTTTTTT. This codes for CASRELAGGPGELFF. The variable domain in full, completed from reference TRBV2 and TRBJ2-2, reads EPEVTQTPSHQVTQMGQEVILRCVPISNHLYFYWYRQILGQKVEFLVSFYNNEISEKSEIFDDQFSVERPDGSNFTLKIRSTKLEDSAMYFCASRELAGGPGELFFGEGSRLTVL.

The V call is TRBV27, the J call TRBJ2-3; TRBD1 matches at 12 bases. The CDR3 has 15 amino acids. Losses at the gene ends were 7 bases for V and 7 bases for J; bases not matched to a gene: 9. Germline CDR1 reads MNHEY; CDR2 reads SMNVEV (reference sequence). Here the CDR3 DNA reads TGTGCCAGCATGCGTGGGGGACAGGGGGCATATACGCAGTATTTT. Its translation is CASMRGGQGAYTQYF.